This paragraph covers one T cell receptor beta chain sequence. The authors ran a second PCR of about 7 to 11 cycles using a sample-barcoded 5' primer and a J-beta primer mix. TCRdb called the 5' RACE reads again in MiXCR, with one record for every CDR3 protein. The sample includes 850,000 to 1,100,000 distinct CDR3 sequences, about two fifths seen only once; the top ten take around 13%. This sample is drawn from a study of blood T cells in healthy people across ages. The CDR3 is made up of 15 amino acids. Germline loops: CDR1 LGHNA, CDR2 YSLEER. The trim removed 2 bases at V and 1 base at J, leaving 2 bases unmatched.

This sequence joins TRBV4-3 and TRBJ1-1; 9 bases are a match to TRBD1. The sequenced sample was blood. The source is a man aged 18 to 30 in good health. The CDR3 is CASSQWDRANTEAFF. DNA of the CDR3: TGCGCCAGCAGCCAATGGGACAGGGCGAACACTGAAGCTTTCTTT.